The 25 T cell receptor beta chains presented below share a single source sample, sequenced in a study of CD8+ T cells in alopecia areata. In each case, RNA was isolated and then reverse transcribed into cDNA as the sequencing template. Produced via immunoSEQ multiplex PCR; TCRdb's table is partial and in-frame only. The data show about 220,000 clones, 50% to 70% seen once. The sample's treatment: oral pan-JAK inhibitor, 5-10 mg twice daily. The sequenced sample was CD4+ T cells sorted from blood, obtained at week 4, from a patient treated with tofacitinib. The receptor set was obtained from a human donor with alopecia areata.

The CDR3 region is CASTVPSNTQYF. The CDR3 DNA reads TGTGCCAGCACGGTCCCTTCGAATACGCAGTATTTT. The rearrangement joins TRBV2 to TRBJ2-3, with unresolved D. V lost 7 bases, J lost 7 bases, and 12 bases lay in between. CDR3 length: 12 residues. CDR1 SNHLY and CDR2 FYNNEI come from the germline V gene.

This clone has a handful of counts. The rearrangement links TRBV2 to TRBJ1-6; D is uncertain. This CDR3 has 18 amino acids. The V and J ends lost 6 bases and 9 bases respectively, with 27 bases between them. The germline V gene has CDR1 SNHLY and CDR2 FYNNEI. Here the CDR3 DNA reads TGTGCCAGCAGCTTTAACTTGGACGTAAGGACGGCGGGTTCACCCCTCCACTTT. Amino acids: CASSFNLDVRTAGSPLHF.

The gene calls are TRBV6-5 and TRBJ1-2; 8 bases map to TRBD1. Germline CDR1 is MNHEY and CDR2 is SVGAGI. The CDR3 length is 13 residues. The V gene end was trimmed by 2 bases and the J gene end by 5 bases; junction bases not matched to a gene: 1. The CDR3 coding sequence is TGTGCCAGCAGTTACGACAGGGGTTATGGCTACACCTTC. Protein sequence: CASSYDRGYGYTF.

V usage is TRBV29-1 and J usage is TRBJ1-1, with D perhaps TRBD1 (5 bases). The CDR3 covers 14 residues. CDR1 SQVTM and CDR2 ANQGSEA come from the germline V gene. V lost 4 bases and J lost 2, with 14 bases in between. CDR3 DNA sequence: TGCAGCGTTGGGGGGGAAATTGAAAACACTGAAGCTTTCTTT. Translation: CSVGGEIENTEAFF.

V usage is TRBV29-1 and J usage is TRBJ2-2, with a tentative D call TRBD2 (5 bases). V was cut by 7 bases and J by 6 bases, with 15 bases left in between. The CDR3 has 13 amino acids. CDR1 and CDR2 (germline): SQVTM, ANQGSEA. The DNA of the CDR3 is TGCAGCGCCAGGTTTATCGGGGCCGGGGAGCTGTTTTTT. It specifies CSARFIGAGELFF.

This clone was seen a handful of times. V is TRBV29-1 and J is TRBJ2-2; D assignment may be TRBD1 or TRBD2 (5 bases each). There are 12 residues in the CDR3. V lost 6 bases and J lost 6, with 11 bases in between. Germline CDR1 reads SQVTM; CDR2 reads ANQGSEA. CDR3 amino acids: CSVSTGPGELFF. DNA of the CDR3: TGCAGCGTAAGCACGGGGCCCGGGGAGCTGTTTTTT.

This clone was observed a single time. This sequence joins TRBV7-3 and TRBJ2-5, with TRBD1 as a possible D gene (6 bases). Trimming cost V 5 bases and J 0 bases, with 7 bases left between them. The germline CDR1 and CDR2 sequences are SGHTA and FQGTGA. This CDR3 spans 13 amino acids. DNA of the CDR3: TGTGCCAGCAGCCGGGACAACCAAGAGACCCAGTACTTC. Translated: CASSRDNQETQYF.

This chain connects TRBV29-1 to TRBJ2-3; D is possibly TRBD2 (6 bases). This CDR3 has 14 residues. Germline assignment: CDR1 SQVTM and CDR2 ANQGSEA. V lost 3 bases and J 0 bases, leaving 10 bases between the germline ends. The CDR3: CSVDRGLSTDTQYF. Here the CDR3 DNA reads TGCAGCGTTGATCGGGGACTCAGCACAGATACGCAGTATTTT.

The gene calls are TRBV10-3 and TRBJ2-1; TRBD2 aligns across 9 bases. Germline V CDR1 and CDR2: ENHRY, SYGVKD. The CDR3 sequence is 15 residues long. With V trimmed by 3 bases and J by 8 bases, 8 bases remained unmatched. The CDR3, as DNA: TGTGCCATCAGTGATCTCGCGGGGGGGCCCGATGAGCAGTTCTTC. Translation: CAISDLAGGPDEQFF.

The genes are TRBV6-1 and TRBJ2-7; no reliable D call. The germline V gene encodes CDR1 MNHNS and CDR2 SASEGT. This CDR3 has 14 residues. The V gene lost 7 bases and the J gene lost 0 bases, with 13 bases spanning the gap. The CDR3 spells CASMIGSNSYEQYF. The CDR3, as DNA: TGTGCCAGCATGATCGGTAGCAACTCCTACGAGCAGTACTTC.

V usage is TRBV7-8 and J usage is TRBJ1-5, with D possibly TRBD1 on 6 matching bases. The CDR3 spans 15 residues. Germline-derived CDR1 and CDR2 are SGHVS and FQNEAQ. The germline V and J ends were trimmed by 4 bases and 0 bases, with 10 bases remaining between them. CDR3 loop: CASSSWTDSNQPQHF. The DNA of the CDR3 is TGTGCCAGCAGCTCATGGACAGATAGCAATCAGCCCCAGCATTTT.

The chain is built from TRBV7-2 and TRBJ2-3; 7 bases fit TRBD1. This CDR3 is 15 amino acids long. V lost 10 bases to trimming and J lost 4 bases; unmatched junction nucleotides: 14. Germline V gene lookup returns CDR1 SGHTA and CDR2 FQGNSA. The CDR3 loop is CATQKTGVVADTQYF. The CDR3 coding sequence is TGTGCCACCCAAAAAACAGGGGTTGTGGCAGATACGCAGTATTTT.

Comments on this clone: This sample also contains other DNA sequences that code for the same CDR3. The genes are TRBV4-3 and TRBJ1-6; no reliable D call. Germline V gene sequence: CDR1 LGHNA, CDR2 YSLEER. The CDR3 sequence is 15 residues long. Between the trimmed V and J ends, which lost 1 base and 5 bases, there was a span of 9 bases. The CDR3 reads CASSQGAGDNSPLHF. The CDR3 bases are TGCGCCAGCAGCCAAGGGGCAGGTGATAATTCACCCCTCCACTTT.

The chain is built from TRBV11-2 and TRBJ2-1, with TRBD2 matching over 8 bases. This CDR3 comprises 15 residues. CDR1 and CDR2 from the germline V gene are SGHAT and FQNNGV. V lost 1 base, J lost 5 bases, and 4 bases stayed unmatched. The CDR3 DNA follows: TGTGCCAGCAGCTTAGGAGCGGGGGCCAACAATGAGCAGTTCTTC. This codes for CASSLGAGANNEQFF.

This chain joins TRBV30 and TRBJ2-5, with D uncertain. CDR1 and CDR2 (germline): GTSNPN, SVGIG (reference sequence). Trimming removed 4 bases at V and 1 base at J, with 16 bases between. The CDR3 has 15 residues. The DNA for the CDR3 is TGTGCCTGGACCCGGCGTAGTAACCTCCAAGAGACCCAGTACTTC. It specifies CAWTRRSNLQETQYF.

This sequence joins TRBV5-1 and TRBJ1-6; 10 bases map to TRBD1. The germline V gene encodes CDR1 SGHRS and CDR2 YFSETQ. CDR3 size: 14 residues. The trim removed 2 bases at V and 9 bases at J, leaving 2 bases unmatched. The CDR3 nucleotides are TGCGCCAGCAGCTTCGGGACAGGGGCTTCACCCCTCCACTTT. This translates into CASSFGTGASPLHF.

The V gene is TRBV5-4, the J gene TRBJ1-2, with 9 bases lining up with TRBD1. Germline V CDR1 and CDR2: SGHNT, YYREEE (reference sequence). Losses at the gene ends were 3 bases for V and 3 bases for J; bases not matched to a gene: 6. CDR3 length: 15 residues. The CDR3 DNA reads as TGTGCCAGCAGCTCGGACAGGGGAAGAGACTATGGCTACACCTTC. Its translation: CASSSDRGRDYGYTF.

The count of this clone is one. The chain has TRBV7-9 and TRBJ1-1; D gene uncertain. V lost 1 base and J 4 bases, leaving 10 bases between the germline ends. The CDR3 has 14 amino acids. The germline V gene encodes CDR1 SEHNR and CDR2 FQNEAQ (reference sequence). CDR3 amino acids: CASSLEGMGTEAFF. The CDR3 nucleotides read TGTGCCAGCAGCTTAGAGGGTATGGGCACTGAAGCTTTCTTT. The variable domain in full, with the rest retrieved from reference TRBV7-9 and TRBJ1-1, is DTGVSQNPRHKITKRGQNVTFRCDPISEHNRLYWYRQTLGQGPEFLTYFQNEAQLEKSRLLSDRFSAERPKGSFSTLEIQRTEQGDSAMYLCASSLEGMGTEAFFGQGTRLTVV.

J is TRBJ2-1 and V is TRBV15; 11 bases are shared with TRBD2. Trimming at V came to 0 bases and at J to 6 bases, leaving 7 bases not matched to a gene. The germline gives CDR1 LNHNV, CDR2 YYDKDF (reference sequence). The CDR3 contains 17 residues. The CDR3 DNA reads TGTGCCACCAGCAGAGAATTAGCGGGGGGGCCTCTCAATGAGCAGTTCTTC. It yields the protein CATSRELAGGPLNEQFF.

The V gene is TRBV27, the J gene TRBJ1-1, with no clear D. V was shortened by 5 bases and J by 8 bases, with 15 bases between the two germline ends. Germline loops: CDR1 MNHEY, CDR2 SMNVEV (reference sequence). The CDR3 contains 13 residues. The CDR3 loop is CASSPQPGREAFF. CDR3 nucleotide sequence: TGTGCCAGCAGTCCCCAACCCGGCAGGGAAGCTTTCTTT.

The chain combines TRBV29-1 with TRBJ2-4; no firm D call. The CDR3 covers 14 residues. Germline values: CDR1 SQVTM, CDR2 ANQGSEA. V was trimmed by 2 bases and J by 3 bases, leaving 11 bases between them. This chain's CDR3 is CSVEYLTNKNIQYF. The DNA for the CDR3 is TGCAGCGTTGAATATCTGACAAACAAAAACATTCAGTACTTC.

Only a few counts were recorded for this clone. CDR3 loop: CSVGGPSGDEQYF. CDR3 nucleotide sequence: TGCAGCGTTGGGGGGCCGAGTGGCGACGAGCAGTACTTC. The chain is built from TRBV29-1 and TRBJ2-7; the D gene is possibly TRBD1 (6 bases). With 4 bases removed from V and 5 bases from J, the gap between germline ends came to 15 bases. CDR1 is SQVTM and CDR2 is ANQGSEA in the germline V gene. CDR3 length equals 13 residues.

This sequence joins TRBV18 and TRBJ1-2; D is possibly TRBD1 (5 bases). Germline V lookup: CDR1 KGHSH, CDR2 LQKENI. Trimming took 3 bases from V and 4 from J, leaving 12 bases between them. This CDR3 is 14 amino acids long. CDR3 region: CASSPDGTAYGYTF. The CDR3 DNA is TGTGCCAGCTCACCGGACGGGACGGCCTATGGCTACACCTTC. Using reference TRBV18 and TRBJ1-2 for the parts outside the CDR3, the full variable domain is NAGVMQNPRHLVRRRGQEARLRCSPMKGHSHVYWYRQLPEEGLKFMVYLQKENIIDESGMPKERFSAEFPKEGPSILRIQQVVRGDSAAYFCASSPDGTAYGYTFGSGTRLTVV.

The chain couples TRBV13 to TRBJ2-1, with a tentative D call TRBD2 (6 bases). This CDR3 has 15 residues. The V and J ends lost 5 bases and 5 bases respectively, with 16 bases between them. Germline V CDR1 and CDR2: PRHDT, FYEKMQ (reference sequence). CDR3 loop: CASSPLDRTNNEQFF. CDR3 in DNA: TGTGCCAGCAGCCCCTTGGACCGGACTAACAATGAGCAGTTCTTC. The variable domain in full, completed from reference TRBV13 and TRBJ2-1, reads AAGVIQSPRHLIKEKRETATLKCYPIPRHDTVYWYQQGPGQDPQFLISFYEKMQSDKGSIPDRFSAQQFSDYHSELNMSSLELGDSALYFCASSPLDRTNNEQFFGPGTRLTVL.

The genes are TRBV30 and TRBJ2-3; 10 positions agree with TRBD1. The germline V gene encodes CDR1 GTSNPN and CDR2 SVGIG (reference sequence). The CDR3 loop spans 15 amino acids. This CDR3 is CASSGTGAYTDTQYF. The CDR3 nucleotides read TGTGCATCGTCCGGGACAGGGGCCTACACAGATACGCAGTATTTT.